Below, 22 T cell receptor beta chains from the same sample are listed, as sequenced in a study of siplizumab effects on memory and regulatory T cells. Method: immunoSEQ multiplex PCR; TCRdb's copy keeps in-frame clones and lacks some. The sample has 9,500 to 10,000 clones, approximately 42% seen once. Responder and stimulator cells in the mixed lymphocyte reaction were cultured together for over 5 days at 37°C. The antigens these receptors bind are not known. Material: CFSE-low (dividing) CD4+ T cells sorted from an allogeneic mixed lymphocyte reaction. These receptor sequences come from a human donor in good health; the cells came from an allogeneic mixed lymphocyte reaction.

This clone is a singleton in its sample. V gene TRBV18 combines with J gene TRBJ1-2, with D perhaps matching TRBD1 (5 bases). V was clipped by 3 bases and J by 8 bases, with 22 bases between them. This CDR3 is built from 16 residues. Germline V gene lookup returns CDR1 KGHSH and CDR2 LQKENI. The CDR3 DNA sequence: TGTGCCAGCTCACCCGGGACCGCCTCTAGATTCGGCGGCTACACCTTC. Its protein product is CASSPGTASRFGGYTF.

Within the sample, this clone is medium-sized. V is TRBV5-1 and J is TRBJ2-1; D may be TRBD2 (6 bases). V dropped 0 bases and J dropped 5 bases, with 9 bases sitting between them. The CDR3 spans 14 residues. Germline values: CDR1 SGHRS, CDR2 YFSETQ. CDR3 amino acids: CASSLERANNEQFF. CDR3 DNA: TGCGCCAGCAGCTTGGAGCGGGCCAACAATGAGCAGTTCTTC.

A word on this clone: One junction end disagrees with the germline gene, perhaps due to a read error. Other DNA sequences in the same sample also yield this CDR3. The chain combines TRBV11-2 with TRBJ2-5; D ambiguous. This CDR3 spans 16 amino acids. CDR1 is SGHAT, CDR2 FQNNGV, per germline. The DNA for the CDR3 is TGTGCCAGCAGCTTAGGCACCAGCCCAGGCCAAGAGGCCCAGTACTTC. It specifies CASSLGTSPGQEAQYF.

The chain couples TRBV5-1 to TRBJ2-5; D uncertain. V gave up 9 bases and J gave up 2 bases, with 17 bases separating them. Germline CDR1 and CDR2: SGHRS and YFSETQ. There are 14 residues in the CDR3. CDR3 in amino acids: CATSSNSGQETQYF. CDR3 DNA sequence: TGCGCCACCTCGTCAAACAGTGGGCAAGAGACCCAGTACTTC.

The CDR3 loop is CASSLQGTAFF. The CDR3 DNA follows: TGTGCCAGCAGTTTACAGGGGACGGCTTTCTTT. The J gene is TRBJ1-1, the V gene TRBV6-5; 7 bases are a match to TRBD1. Germline CDR1 is MNHEY and CDR2 is SVGAGI. With 4 bases clipped from V and 11 bases from J, the junction kept 4 bases outside the gene matches. The CDR3 has 11 residues.

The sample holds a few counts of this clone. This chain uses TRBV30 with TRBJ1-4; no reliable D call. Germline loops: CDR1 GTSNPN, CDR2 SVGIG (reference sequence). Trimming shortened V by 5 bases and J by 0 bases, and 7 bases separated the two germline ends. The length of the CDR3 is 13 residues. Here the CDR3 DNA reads TGTGCCTGGGCACTGGCAACTAATGAAAAACTGTTTTTT. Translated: CAWALATNEKLFF. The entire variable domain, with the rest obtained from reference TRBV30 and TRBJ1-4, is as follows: SQTIHQWPATLVQPVGSPLSLECTVEGTSNPNLYWYRQAAGRGLQLLFYSVGIGQISSEVPQNLSASRPQDRQFILSSKKLLLSDSGFYLCAWALATNEKLFFGSGTQLSVL.

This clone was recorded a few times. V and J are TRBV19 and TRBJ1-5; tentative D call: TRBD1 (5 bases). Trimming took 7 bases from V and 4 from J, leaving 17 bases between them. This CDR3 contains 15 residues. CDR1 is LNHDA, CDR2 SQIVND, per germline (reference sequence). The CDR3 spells CASTPIGGGNQPQHF. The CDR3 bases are TGTGCCAGTACCCCTATCGGGGGGGGGAATCAGCCCCAGCATTTT.

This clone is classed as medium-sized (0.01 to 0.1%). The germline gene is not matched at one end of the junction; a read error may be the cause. The CDR3 region is CASTKGSSNEQFF. The CDR3 region has the DNA TGTGCCAGCACCAAAGGTTCCTCCAATGAGCAGTTCTTC. The rearrangement links TRBV7-9 to TRBJ2-1; D is undetermined. Germline values: CDR1 SEHNR, CDR2 FQNEAQ (reference sequence). The CDR3 consists of 13 residues.

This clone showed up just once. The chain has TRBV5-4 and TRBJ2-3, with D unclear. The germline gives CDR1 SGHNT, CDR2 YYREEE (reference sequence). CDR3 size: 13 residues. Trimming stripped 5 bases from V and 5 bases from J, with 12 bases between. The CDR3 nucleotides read TGTGCCAGCAGTCTGTTTGGGTTAGATACGCAGTATTTT. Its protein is CASSLFGLDTQYF.

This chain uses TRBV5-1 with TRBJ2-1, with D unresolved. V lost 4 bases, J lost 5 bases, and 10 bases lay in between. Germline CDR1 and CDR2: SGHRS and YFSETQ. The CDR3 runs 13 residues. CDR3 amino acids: CASSDAVHNEQFF. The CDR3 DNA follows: TGCGCCAGCAGCGACGCAGTACACAATGAGCAGTTCTTC.

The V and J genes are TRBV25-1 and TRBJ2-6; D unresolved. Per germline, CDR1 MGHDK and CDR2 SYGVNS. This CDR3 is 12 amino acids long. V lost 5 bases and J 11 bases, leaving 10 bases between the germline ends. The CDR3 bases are TGTGCCAGCAGTTCCCCAAGGGACGTCCTGACTTTC. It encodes CASSSPRDVLTF.

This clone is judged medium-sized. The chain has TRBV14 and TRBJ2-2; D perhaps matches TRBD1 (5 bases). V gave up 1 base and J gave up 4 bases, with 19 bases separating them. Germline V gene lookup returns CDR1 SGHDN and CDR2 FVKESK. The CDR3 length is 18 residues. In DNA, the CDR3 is TGTGCCAGCAGCCAAGGGCCCCAGGGATTTGGTACCACCGGGGAGCTGTTTTTT. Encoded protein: CASSQGPQGFGTTGELFF.

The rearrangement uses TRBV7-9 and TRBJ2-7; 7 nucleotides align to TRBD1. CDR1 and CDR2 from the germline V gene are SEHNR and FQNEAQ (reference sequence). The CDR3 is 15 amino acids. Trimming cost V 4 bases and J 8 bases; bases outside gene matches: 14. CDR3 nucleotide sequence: TGTGCCAGCAGCTCAACGACAGGGTTTGAATTAAAGCAGTACTTC. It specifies CASSSTTGFELKQYF.

The CDR3 DNA sequence: TGTGCCAGCAGCCAAGATACGGCTAGCGGGAGGGCCTACGAGCAGTACTTC. This gives the protein CASSQDTASGRAYEQYF. This chain uses TRBV4-2 with TRBJ2-7; TRBD2 agrees at 12 bases. The CDR3 runs 17 residues. V lost 0 bases to trimming and J lost 2 bases; unmatched junction nucleotides: 5. Germline CDR1 reads LGHNA; CDR2 reads YNFKEQ.

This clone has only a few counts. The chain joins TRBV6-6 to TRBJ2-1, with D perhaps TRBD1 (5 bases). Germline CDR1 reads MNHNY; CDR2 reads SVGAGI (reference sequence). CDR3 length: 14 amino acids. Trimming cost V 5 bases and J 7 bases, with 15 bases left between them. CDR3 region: CASSPRQLENEQFF. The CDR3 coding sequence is TGTGCCAGCAGTCCCCGACAGTTGGAAAATGAGCAGTTCTTC.

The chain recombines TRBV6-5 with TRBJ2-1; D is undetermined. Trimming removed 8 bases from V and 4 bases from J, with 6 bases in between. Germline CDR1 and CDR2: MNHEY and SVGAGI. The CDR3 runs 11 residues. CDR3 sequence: CASGGYNEQFF. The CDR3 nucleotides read TGTGCCAGCGGTGGGTACAATGAGCAGTTCTTC.

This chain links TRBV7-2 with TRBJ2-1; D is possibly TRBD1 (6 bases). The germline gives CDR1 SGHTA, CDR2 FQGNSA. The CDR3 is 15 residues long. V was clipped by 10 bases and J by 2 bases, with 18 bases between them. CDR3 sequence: CAISLGRGTYNEQFF. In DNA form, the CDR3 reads TGTGCCATCTCACTCGGCAGGGGCACCTACAATGAGCAGTTCTTC.

The DNA for the CDR3 is TGTGCCAGCAGCTCCGTCGGGCCTATGGGGTCTAATGAAAAACTGTTTTTT. This translates into CASSSVGPMGSNEKLFF. This chain connects TRBV7-9 to TRBJ1-4; no reliable D call. The CDR3 has 17 amino acids. The germline V gene encodes CDR1 SEHNR and CDR2 FQNEAQ (reference sequence). V lost 4 bases and J 3 bases, leaving 18 bases between the germline ends.

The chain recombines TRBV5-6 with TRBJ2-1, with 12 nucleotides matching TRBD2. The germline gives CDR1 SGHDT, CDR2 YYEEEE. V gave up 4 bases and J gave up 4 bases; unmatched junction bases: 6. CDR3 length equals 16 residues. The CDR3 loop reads CASSPLGLAGYNEQFF. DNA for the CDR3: TGTGCCAGCAGCCCCCTAGGACTAGCGGGATACAATGAGCAGTTCTTC.

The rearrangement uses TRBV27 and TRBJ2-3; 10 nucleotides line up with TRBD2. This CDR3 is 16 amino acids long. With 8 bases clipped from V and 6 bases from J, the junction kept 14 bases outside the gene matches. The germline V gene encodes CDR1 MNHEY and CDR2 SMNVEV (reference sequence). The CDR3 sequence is CASGPGLAWDGDTQYF. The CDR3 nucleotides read TGTGCCAGCGGTCCGGGACTAGCGTGGGATGGGGATACGCAGTATTTT.

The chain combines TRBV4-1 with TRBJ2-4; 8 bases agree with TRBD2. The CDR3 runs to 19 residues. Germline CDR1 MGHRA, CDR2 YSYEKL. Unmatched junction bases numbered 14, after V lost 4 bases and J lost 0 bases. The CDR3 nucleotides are TGCGCCAGCAGCCGTTATGGGCGGGAGGCCTTGTTAGCCAAAAACATTCAGTACTTC. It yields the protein CASSRYGREALLAKNIQYF.

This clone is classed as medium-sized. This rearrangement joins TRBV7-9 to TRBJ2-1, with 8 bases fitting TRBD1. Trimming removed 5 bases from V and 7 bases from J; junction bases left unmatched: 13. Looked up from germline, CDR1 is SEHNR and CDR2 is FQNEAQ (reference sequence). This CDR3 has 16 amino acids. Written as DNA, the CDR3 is TGTGCCAGCAGCCCGGGACAGGTAGGGGTGGGGAATGAGCAGTTCTTC. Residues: CASSPGQVGVGNEQFF.